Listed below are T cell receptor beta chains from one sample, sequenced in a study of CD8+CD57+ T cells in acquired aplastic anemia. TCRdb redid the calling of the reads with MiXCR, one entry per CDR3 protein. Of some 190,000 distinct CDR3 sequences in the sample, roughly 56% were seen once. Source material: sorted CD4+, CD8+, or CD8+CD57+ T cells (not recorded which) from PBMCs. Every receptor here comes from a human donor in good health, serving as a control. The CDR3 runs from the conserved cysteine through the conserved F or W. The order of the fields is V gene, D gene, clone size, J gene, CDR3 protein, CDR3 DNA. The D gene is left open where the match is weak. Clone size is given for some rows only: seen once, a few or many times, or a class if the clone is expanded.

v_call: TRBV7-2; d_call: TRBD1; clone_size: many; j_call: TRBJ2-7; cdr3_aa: CASSLRGGDPYEQYF; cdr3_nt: TGTGCCAGCAGCTTAAGAGGGGGCGATCCCTACGAGCAGTACTTC
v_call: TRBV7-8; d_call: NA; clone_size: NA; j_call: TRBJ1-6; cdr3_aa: CASSYSEGSPLHF; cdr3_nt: TGTGCCAGCAGCTATTCGGAGGGGTCACCCCTCCACTTT
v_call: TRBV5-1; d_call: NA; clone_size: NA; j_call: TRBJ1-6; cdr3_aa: CASRQGDSPLHF; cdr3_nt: TGCGCCAGCAGACAGGGTGATTCACCCCTCCACTTT
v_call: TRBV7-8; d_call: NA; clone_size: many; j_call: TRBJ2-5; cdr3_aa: CASSLGYQETQYF; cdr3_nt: TGTGCCAGCAGCTTAGGCTACCAAGAGACCCAGTACTTC
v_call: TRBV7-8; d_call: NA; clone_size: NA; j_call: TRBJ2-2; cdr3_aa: CASSRDRNTGELFF; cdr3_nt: TGTGCCAGCAGCCGGGACCGAAACACCGGGGAGCTGTTTTTT
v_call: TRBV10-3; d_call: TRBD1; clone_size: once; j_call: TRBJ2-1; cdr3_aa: CAINKGTGALNEQFF; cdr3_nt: TGTGCCATTAACAAGGGGACAGGGGCCCTCAATGAGCAGTTCTTC
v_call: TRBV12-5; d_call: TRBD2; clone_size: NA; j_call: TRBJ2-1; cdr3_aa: CASCQEGGLAGYNEQFF; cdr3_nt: TGTGCCAGCTGCCAAGAGGGGGGACTAGCGGGGTACAATGAGCAGTTCTTC
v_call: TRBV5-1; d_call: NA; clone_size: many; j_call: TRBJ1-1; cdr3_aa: CASRATGNTEAFF; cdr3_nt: TGCGCCAGCAGGGCTACAGGGAACACTGAAGCTTTCTTT
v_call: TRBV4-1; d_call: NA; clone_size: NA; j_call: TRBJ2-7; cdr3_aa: CASSQEGAGTDPYEQYF; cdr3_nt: TGCGCCAGCAGCCAAGAAGGGGCCGGGACTGATCCCTACGAGCAGTACTTC
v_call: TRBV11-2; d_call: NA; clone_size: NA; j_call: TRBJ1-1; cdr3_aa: CASSLERVNTEAFF; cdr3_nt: TGTGCCAGCAGCTTAGAGCGGGTGAACACTGAAGCTTTCTTT
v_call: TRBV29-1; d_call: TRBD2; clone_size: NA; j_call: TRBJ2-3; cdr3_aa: CSEASGTSSTDTQYF; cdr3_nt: TGCAGCGAGGCAAGCGGGACCTCTAGCACAGATACGCAGTATTTT
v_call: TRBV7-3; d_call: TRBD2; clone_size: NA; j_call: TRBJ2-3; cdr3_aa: CASSPSGGARDTQYF; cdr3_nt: TGTGCCAGCAGCCCTAGCGGGGGGGCCAGGGATACGCAGTATTTT
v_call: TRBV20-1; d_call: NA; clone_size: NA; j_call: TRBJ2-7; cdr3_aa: CSAGTAYEQYF; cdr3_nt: TGCAGTGCTGGGACCGCCTACGAGCAGTACTTC
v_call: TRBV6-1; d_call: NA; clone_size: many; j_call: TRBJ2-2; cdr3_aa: CASSKSQGNTGELFF; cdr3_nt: TGTGCCAGCAGTAAAAGTCAGGGGAACACCGGGGAGCTGTTTTTT
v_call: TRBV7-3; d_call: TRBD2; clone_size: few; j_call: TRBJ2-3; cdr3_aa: CASSLGGGSDTQYF; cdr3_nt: TGTGCCAGCAGCTTGGGCGGGGGTTCAGATACGCAGTATTTT
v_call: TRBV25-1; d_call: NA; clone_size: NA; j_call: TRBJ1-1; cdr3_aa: CASSGLGTEAFF; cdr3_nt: TGTGCCAGCTCAGGTCTGGGGACTGAAGCTTTCTTT
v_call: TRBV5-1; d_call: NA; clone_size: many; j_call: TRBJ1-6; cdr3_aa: CASSLEAGPTSLHF; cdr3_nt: TGCGCCAGCAGCTTGGAGGCAGGCCCTACATCCCTCCACTTT
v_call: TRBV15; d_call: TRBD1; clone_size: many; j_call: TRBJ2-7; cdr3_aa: CATSRSRGWTYEQYF; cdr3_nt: TGTGCCACCAGCCGGTCCAGGGGGTGGACCTACGAGCAGTACTTC
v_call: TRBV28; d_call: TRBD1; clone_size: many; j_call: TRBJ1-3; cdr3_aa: CASTGTGLGNTIYF; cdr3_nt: TGTGCCAGCACGGGGACAGGACTAGGAAACACCATATATTTT
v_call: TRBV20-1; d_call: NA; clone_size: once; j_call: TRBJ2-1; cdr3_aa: CSATKRVSSYNEQFF; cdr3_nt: TGCAGTGCCACCAAGCGGGTCAGCTCCTACAATGAGCAGTTCTTC
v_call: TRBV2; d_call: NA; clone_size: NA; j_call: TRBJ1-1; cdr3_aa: CSSSDRGRVLNTEAFF; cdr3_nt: TGTTCCAGCAGTGATAGGGGAAGGGTCTTGAACACTGAAGCTTTCTTT
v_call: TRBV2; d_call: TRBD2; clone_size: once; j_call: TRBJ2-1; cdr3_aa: CASSYLAGGPNEQFF; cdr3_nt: TGTGCCAGCAGTTATCTAGCGGGGGGGCCCAATGAGCAGTTCTTC
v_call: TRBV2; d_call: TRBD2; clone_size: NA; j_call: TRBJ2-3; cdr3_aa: CASSLRTRSTDTQYF; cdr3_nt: TGTGCCAGCAGTCTCCGGACTAGGTCCACAGATACGCAGTATTTT
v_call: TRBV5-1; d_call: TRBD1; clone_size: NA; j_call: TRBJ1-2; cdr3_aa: CASSLEGTGGIYGYTF; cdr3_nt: TGCGCCAGCAGCTTGGAGGGGACAGGGGGTATTTATGGCTACACCTTC
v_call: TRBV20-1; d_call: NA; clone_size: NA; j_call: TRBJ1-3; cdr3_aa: CSARTHGNTIYF; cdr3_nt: TGCAGTGCTAGGACCCACGGAAACACCATATATTTT
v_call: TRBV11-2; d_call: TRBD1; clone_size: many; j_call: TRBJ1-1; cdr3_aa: CASSLGQGQGAFF; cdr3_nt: TGTGCCAGCAGCTTAGGACAGGGGCAGGGAGCTTTCTTT
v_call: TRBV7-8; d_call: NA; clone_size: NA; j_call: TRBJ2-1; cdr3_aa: CASSSGTRNVEQFF; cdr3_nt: TGTGCCAGCAGTTCCGGGACTCGGAATGTGGAGCAGTTCTTC
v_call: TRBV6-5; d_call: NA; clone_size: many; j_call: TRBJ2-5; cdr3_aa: CASSLGGKTQYF; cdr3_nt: TGTGCCAGCAGTTTGGGGGGAAAGACCCAGTACTTC
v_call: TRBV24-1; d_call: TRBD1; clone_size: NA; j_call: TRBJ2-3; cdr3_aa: CATSGTGTVTDTQYF; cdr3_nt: TGTGCCACCAGTGGGACCGGGACAGTCACAGATACGCAGTATTTT
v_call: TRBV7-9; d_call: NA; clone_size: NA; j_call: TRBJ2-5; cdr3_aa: CASRLRAQETQYF; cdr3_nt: TGTGCCAGCAGGCTCCGGGCCCAGGAGACCCAGTACTTC
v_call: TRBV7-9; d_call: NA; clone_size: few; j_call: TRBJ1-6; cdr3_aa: CASTMEGANSPLHF; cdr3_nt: TGTGCCAGCACTATGGAAGGAGCTAATTCACCCCTCCACTTT
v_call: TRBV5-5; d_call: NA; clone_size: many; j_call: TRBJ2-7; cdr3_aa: CASSLWGPYEQYF; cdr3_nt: TGTGCCAGCAGCTTGTGGGGGCCCTACGAGCAGTACTTC
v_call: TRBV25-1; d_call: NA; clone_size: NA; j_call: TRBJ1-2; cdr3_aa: CASSGAAGSFGYTF; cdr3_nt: TGTGCCAGCAGTGGCGCAGCAGGGTCCTTTGGCTACACCTTC
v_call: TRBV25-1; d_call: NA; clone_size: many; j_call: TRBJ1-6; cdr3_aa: CASSTVEKVTPVSPLHF; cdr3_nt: TGTGCCAGCAGTACGGTCGAGAAAGTGACCCCTGTGTCACCCCTCCACTTT
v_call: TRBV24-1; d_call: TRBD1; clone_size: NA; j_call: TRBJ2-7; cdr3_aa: CATSAPGTGVCEQYF; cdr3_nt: TGTGCCACCAGTGCCCCCGGGACAGGAGTATGCGAGCAGTACTTC
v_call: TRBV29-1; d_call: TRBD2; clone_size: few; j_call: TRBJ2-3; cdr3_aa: CSVEGGSTDTQYF; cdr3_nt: TGCAGCGTTGAGGGGGGGAGCACAGATACGCAGTATTTT
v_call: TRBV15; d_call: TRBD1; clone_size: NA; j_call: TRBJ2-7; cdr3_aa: CATSREDRGNEQYF; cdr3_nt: TGTGCCACCAGCAGAGAGGACAGGGGAAACGAGCAGTACTTC
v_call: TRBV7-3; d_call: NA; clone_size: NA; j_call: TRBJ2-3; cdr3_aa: CASSRGLSDTQYF; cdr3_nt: TGTGCCAGCTCGAGGGGCCTCTCAGATACGCAGTATTTT
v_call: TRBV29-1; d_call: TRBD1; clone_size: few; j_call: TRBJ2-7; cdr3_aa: CSVGGTGVSYEQCF; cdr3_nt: TGCAGCGTTGGTGGGACAGGGGTCTCCTACGAGCAGTGCTTC
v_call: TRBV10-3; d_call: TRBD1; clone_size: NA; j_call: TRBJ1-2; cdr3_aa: CAISEVPRQGSCGHTF; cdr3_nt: TGTGCCATCAGTGAAGTGCCCCGACAGGGTAGCTGTGGCCACACCTTC
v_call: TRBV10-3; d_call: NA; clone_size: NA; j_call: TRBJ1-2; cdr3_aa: CAISEGQNYGYTF; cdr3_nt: TGTGCCATCAGTGAGGGACAGAACTATGGCTACACCTTC
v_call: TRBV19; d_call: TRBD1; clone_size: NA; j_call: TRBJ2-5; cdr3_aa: CASSFSTGGRKTQYF; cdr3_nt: TGTGCCAGTAGTTTCTCGACAGGGGGCCGGAAGACCCAGTACTTC
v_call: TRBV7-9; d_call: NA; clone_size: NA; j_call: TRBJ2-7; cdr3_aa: CASSLASSEQYF; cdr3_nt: TGTGCCAGCAGCTTAGCTTCCTCCGAGCAGTACTTC
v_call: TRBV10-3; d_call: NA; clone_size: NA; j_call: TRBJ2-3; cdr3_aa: CAISEYTDTQYF; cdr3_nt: TGTGCCATCAGTGAGTACACAGATACGCAGTATTTT
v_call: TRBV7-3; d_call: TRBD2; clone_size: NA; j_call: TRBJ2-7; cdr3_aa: CASSPTSGGEYEQYF; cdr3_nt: TGTGCCAGCAGCCCGACTAGCGGGGGCGAATACGAGCAGTACTTC
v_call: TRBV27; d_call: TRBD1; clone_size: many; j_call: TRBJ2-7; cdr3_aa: CASSVDRNSYEQYF; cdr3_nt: TGTGCCAGCAGTGTGGACAGGAACTCCTACGAGCAGTACTTC
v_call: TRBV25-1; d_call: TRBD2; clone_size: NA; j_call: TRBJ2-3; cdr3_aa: CASSDFDPGRSDTQYF; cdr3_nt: TGTGCCAGCAGTGACTTCGACCCCGGGAGGTCAGATACACAGTATTTT
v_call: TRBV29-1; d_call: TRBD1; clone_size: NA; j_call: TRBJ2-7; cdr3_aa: CSVGQNSYEQYF; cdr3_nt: TGCAGCGTGGGACAGAACTCCTACGAGCAGTACTTC
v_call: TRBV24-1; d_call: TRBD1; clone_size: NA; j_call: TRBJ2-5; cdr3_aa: CATSERGQGISETQYF; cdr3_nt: TGTGCCACCAGTGAACGGGGACAGGGGATCTCAGAGACCCAGTACTTC
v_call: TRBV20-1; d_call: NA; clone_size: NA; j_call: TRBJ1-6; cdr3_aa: CSARDFRSNSPLHF; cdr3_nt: TGCAGTGCTCGGGACTTCCGCTCGAATTCACCCCTCCACTTT
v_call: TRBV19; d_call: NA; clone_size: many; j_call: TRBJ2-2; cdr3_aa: CASSINTNTGELFF; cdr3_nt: TGTGCCAGTAGTATAAACACGAACACCGGGGAGCTGTTTTTT
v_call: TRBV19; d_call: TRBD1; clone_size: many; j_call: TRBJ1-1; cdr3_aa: CASKGTASPMNTEAFF; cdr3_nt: TGTGCCAGTAAGGGGACAGCCAGCCCTATGAACACTGAAGCTTTCTTT
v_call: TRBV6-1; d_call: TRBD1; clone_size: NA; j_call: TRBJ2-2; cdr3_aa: CASIRQGNTGELFF; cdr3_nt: TGTGCCAGCATTAGACAGGGAAACACCGGGGAGCTGTTTTTT
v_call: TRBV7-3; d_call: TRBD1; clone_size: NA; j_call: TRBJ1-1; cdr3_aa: CASRPPRDRLRGNTEAFF; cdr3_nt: TGTGCCAGCAGGCCCCCCCGGGACAGATTACGAGGGAACACTGAAGCTTTCTTT